The text below deals with one T cell receptor (beta chain). This sample is drawn from a study of blood T cell repertoires in COVID-19. About the study: Donors in the United States, Italy and Spain gave samples during acute or convalescent COVID-19. In each case, the material was cDNA or gDNA derived from T cells, B-cell-depleted T cells, or PBMCs.

V was pared by 4 bases and J by 9 bases, with 16 bases between. This CDR3 contains 13 residues. From germline, CDR1 is SGDLS and CDR2 YYNGEE. Methods used by the authors: It was from reference gene primer amplification that nucleated cell counts were estimated. Using immunoSEQ multiplex PCR, the repertoire was profiled, and TCRdb retains in-frame clones only, with some absent. Clone size and V and J calls were adopted from that table, with D and trimming inferred from the DNA. Among approximately 670,000 clones listed, 80% to 90% were seen once. The rearrangement uses TRBV9 and TRBJ1-2, with D perhaps TRBD1 (5 bases). Sequenced sample: peripheral blood. The sequence derives from a woman aged 18-30 years with acute or convalescent COVID-19. The CDR3 loop reads CASSLAGDRSYTF. The CDR3 bases are TGTGCCAGCAGCCTTGCGGGGGATAGGAGCTACACCTTC.